This TCR beta chain was identified in a study of siplizumab effects on memory and regulatory T cells. The CDR3 is made up of 14 amino acids. The germline V gene has CDR1 LNHDA and CDR2 SQIVND (reference sequence). V shed 6 bases, J shed 2 bases, and the junction held 6 bases outside the gene matches. Investigators obtained sequences from unstimulated naive, memory, effector memory and TEMRA subsets in a few donor pairs. Assay: immunoSEQ multiplex PCR; the TCRdb copy retains only in-frame clones and omits some. The sample gives about 40,000 clones, 70% to 90% of which show up once; around 0.25% is in the top ten.

This receptor was taken from a human donor in good health. Sequences were obtained from naive CD4+ T cells sorted from blood. The chain links TRBV19 to TRBJ1-2; 7 nucleotides agree with TRBD1. DNA for the CDR3: TGTGCCAGTAGCAAAACAGGGGTCAACTATGGCTACACCTTC. As protein: CASSKTGVNYGYTF.